Following are 18 T cell receptor beta chains from one sample sequenced in a study of T cell responses to AZD1222 COVID-19 vaccine. Here immunoSEQ multiplex PCR was the method, and the copy in TCRdb shows in-frame clones only, minus some. The table includes fewer than 100,000 clones, 88% detected once. The sequencing used peripheral blood, collected 28 days after the second AZD1222 dose. These TCRs come from an adult who received the AZD1222 COVID-19 vaccine.

The V and J genes are TRBV10-2 and TRBJ2-7; the match to TRBD2 covers 14 bases. Germline-derived CDR1 and CDR2 are WSHSY and SAAADI. V dropped 0 bases and J dropped 4; count of bases not matched to a gene: 2. CDR3 length: 16 amino acids. The CDR3 DNA follows: TGCGCCAGCAGTGAGTCGGGGACTAGCGGGAGTTACGAGCAGTACTTC. It translates to CASSESGTSGSYEQYF.

The chain recombines TRBV28 with TRBJ1-3; tentatively, D is TRBD1 (6 bases). CDR3 length: 14 residues. Trimming removed 7 bases at V and 0 bases at J, with 10 bases between. Germline-derived CDR1 and CDR2 are MDHEN and SYDVKM. The CDR3 DNA reads TGTGCCAGCAAGGGGGGGGGCTCTGGAAACACCATATATTTT. It encodes CASKGGGSGNTIYF.

The sample holds one count of this clone. V is TRBV29-1 and J is TRBJ1-5, with D perhaps TRBD1 (5 bases). Germline CDR1 reads SQVTM; CDR2 reads ANQGSEA. Between the trimmed V and J ends, which lost 6 bases and 4 bases, there was a span of 13 bases. The CDR3 extends over 13 amino acids. CDR3 residues: CSVGGEGNQPQHF. CDR3 DNA: TGCAGCGTGGGGGGGGAGGGAAATCAGCCCCAGCATTTT.

The rearrangement uses TRBV7-3 and TRBJ1-2; TRBD1 aligns across 7 bases. The CDR3 is 14 amino acids. The germline CDR1 and CDR2 sequences are SGHTA and FQGTGA. The V gene end was trimmed by 6 bases and the J gene end by 4 bases; junction bases not matched to a gene: 8. DNA for the CDR3: TGTGCCAGCAGGACTGGACAGGCTATCTATGGCTACACCTTC. It is translated as CASRTGQAIYGYTF. The full variable domain, in which reference TRBV7-3 and TRBJ1-2 provide the parts outside the CDR3, is GAGVSQTPSNKVTEKGKYVELRCDPISGHTALYWYRQSLGQGPEFLIYFQGTGAADDSGLPNDRFFAVRPEGSVSTLKIQRTERGDSAVYLCASRTGQAIYGYTFGSGTRLTVV.

The genes are TRBV19 and TRBJ1-1; a weak D match, TRBD1 (5 bases). The germline V and J ends were trimmed by 7 bases and 4 bases, with 16 bases remaining between them. CDR1 and CDR2 (germline): LNHDA, SQIVND (reference sequence). The CDR3 covers 14 residues. CDR3 DNA sequence: TGTGCCAGTACCTCCGGGGCCGAGCTCACTGAAGCTTTCTTT. Residues: CASTSGAELTEAFF.

The rearrangement links TRBV28 to TRBJ1-2, with 7 nucleotides matching TRBD1. The germline CDR1 and CDR2 sequences are MDHEN and SYDVKM. This CDR3 spans 17 amino acids. The J segment lost 5 bases and the V segment lost 2 bases, leaving 14 bases of the junction unmatched. The CDR3 protein is CASSLGAWTGGGYGYTF. Here the CDR3 DNA reads TGTGCCAGCAGTTTAGGGGCTTGGACAGGAGGGGGGTATGGCTACACCTTC.

This chain uses TRBV10-3 with TRBJ1-1; 7 bases are shared with TRBD1. Germline loops: CDR1 ENHRY, CDR2 SYGVKD. Trimming cost V 7 bases and J 1 base; bases outside gene matches: 3. The CDR3 spans 13 residues. The CDR3 loop is CAIKGAANTEAFF. CDR3 DNA: TGTGCCATCAAGGGGGCAGCGAACACTGAAGCTTTCTTT.

This clone has just one count. The chain employs TRBV28 and TRBJ1-5; D gene uncertain. Trimming cost V 5 bases and J 2 bases, with 13 bases left between them. Germline loops: CDR1 MDHEN, CDR2 SYDVKM. The CDR3 is made up of 15 amino acids. This chain's CDR3 is CASSISDGRNQPQHF. CDR3 DNA: TGTGCCAGCAGTATTAGCGACGGACGCAATCAGCCCCAGCATTTT.

The chain employs TRBV18 and TRBJ2-7; 11 bases are a match to TRBD1. From germline, CDR1 is KGHSH and CDR2 LQKENI. Trimming removed 3 bases from V and 0 bases from J; junction bases left unmatched: 10. This CDR3 spans 18 amino acids. CDR3 DNA: TGTGCCAGCTCACCCGGGACAGGGGGATGGACCAGCTCCTACGAGCAGTACTTC. Encoded protein: CASSPGTGGWTSSYEQYF.

This chain joins TRBV15 and TRBJ1-4; 8 nucleotides line up with TRBD1. Germline trimming cut 3 bases from V and 4 bases from J; bases unmatched to any gene: 4. Germline assignment: CDR1 LNHNV and CDR2 YYDKDF (reference sequence). This CDR3 spans 15 amino acids. DNA of the CDR3: TGTGCCACCAGCAGTGACAGGGGATATAATGAAAAACTGTTTTTT. This gives the protein CATSSDRGYNEKLFF. Combining the CDR3 with reference TRBV15 and TRBJ1-4 gives the whole variable domain DAMVIQNPRYQVTQFGKPVTLSCSQTLNHNVMYWYQQKSSQAPKLLFHYYDKDFNNEADTPDNFQSRRPNTSFCFLDIRSPGLGDTAMYLCATSSDRGYNEKLFFGSGTQLSVL.

The gene calls are TRBV5-1 and TRBJ2-5; D gene unclear. Germline CDR1 and CDR2: SGHRS and YFSETQ. V lost 0 bases to trimming and J lost 5 bases, with 8 bases between them. This CDR3 has 13 amino acids. In nucleotides, the CDR3 is TGCGCCAGCAGCTTGGGCAGCTCGGAGACCCAGTACTTC. Amino acid sequence: CASSLGSSETQYF.

The table lists this clone with a count of one. The gene calls are TRBV29-1 and TRBJ1-1; 11 positions match TRBD1. This CDR3 spans 14 amino acids. With 5 bases clipped from V and 4 bases from J, the junction kept 6 bases outside the gene matches. Germline CDR1 reads SQVTM; CDR2 reads ANQGSEA. The DNA of the CDR3 is TGCAGCGTTCGGAGGGGGACAGGGGGCACTGAAGCTTTCTTT. This codes for CSVRRGTGGTEAFF.

The V and J genes are TRBV28 and TRBJ1-2, with a weak D call TRBD1 (5 bases). This CDR3 region has 15 residues. Deletions cut 3 bases from V and 0 bases from J, with 11 bases between. Looked up from germline, CDR1 is MDHEN and CDR2 is SYDVKM. This CDR3 reads CASSLQGEPNYGYTF. The DNA of the CDR3 is TGTGCCAGCAGTTTGCAGGGAGAACCTAACTATGGCTACACCTTC.

This rearrangement joins TRBV10-3 to TRBJ1-1; D remains ambiguous. The length of the CDR3 is 12 residues. Germline V gives CDR1 ENHRY, CDR2 SYGVKD. V lost 2 bases and J 1 base, leaving 2 bases between the germline ends. In nucleotides, the CDR3 is TGTGCCATCAGTGAGGGGAACACTGAAGCTTTCTTT. Encoded protein: CAISEGNTEAFF.

This chain joins TRBV4-1 and TRBJ1-3; no reliable D call. Trimming shortened V by 0 bases and J by 0 bases, and 6 bases separated the two germline ends. Germline lookup yields CDR1 MGHRA and CDR2 YSYEKL. There are 15 residues in the CDR3. CDR3 sequence (DNA): TGCGCCAGCAGCCAAGAGAGGAGCTCTGGAAACACCATATATTTT. This sequence encodes CASSQERSSGNTIYF.

The chain joins TRBV5-8 to TRBJ2-5; 7 bases agree with TRBD1. Germline assignment: CDR1 SGHTS and CDR2 YDEGEE. V lost 0 bases, J lost 3 bases, and 8 bases stayed unmatched. This CDR3 spans 16 amino acids. The CDR3 nucleotides read TGTGCCAGCAGCTTGGGCCTCTCCGGGACAGAAGAGACCCAGTACTTC. The encoded protein is CASSLGLSGTEETQYF. Drawing the rest from reference TRBV5-8 and TRBJ2-5, the complete variable domain is EAGVTQSPTHLIKTRGQQATLRCSPISGHTSVYWYQQALGLGLQFLLWYDEGEERNRGNFPPRFSGRQFPNYSSELNVNALELEDSALYLCASSLGLSGTEETQYFGPGTRLLVL.

This chain links TRBV5-5 with TRBJ2-3; no reliable D call. Per germline, CDR1 SGHKS and CDR2 YYEKEE (reference sequence). V was clipped by 5 bases and J by 3 bases, with 10 bases between them. This CDR3 contains 13 residues. This CDR3 reads CASRWMVTDTQYF. The CDR3 DNA is TGTGCCAGCAGGTGGATGGTAACAGATACGCAGTATTTT.

The CDR3 region is CASSKSQGRGTEAFF. DNA for the CDR3: TGTGCCAGCAGCAAGTCACAGGGGCGGGGTACTGAAGCTTTCTTT. This rearrangement joins TRBV3-1 (or the pseudogene TRBV3-2) to TRBJ1-1; the match to TRBD1 covers 7 bases. CDR1 is LGHDT, CDR2 YNNKEL, per germline (reference sequence). Trimming removed 5 bases from V and 5 bases from J; junction bases left unmatched: 11. The CDR3 covers 15 residues.